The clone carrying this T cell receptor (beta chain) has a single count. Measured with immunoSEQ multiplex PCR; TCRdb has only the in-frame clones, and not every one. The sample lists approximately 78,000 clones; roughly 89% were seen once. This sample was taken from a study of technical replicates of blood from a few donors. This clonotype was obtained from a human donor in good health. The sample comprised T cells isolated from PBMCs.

DNA for the CDR3: TGTGCCAGCAGCTTAACCGGACAGTATGGCTACACCTTC. It codes for CASSLTGQYGYTF. This sequence joins TRBV7-9 and TRBJ1-2; tentatively, D is TRBD1 (6 bases). The germline gives CDR1 SEHNR, CDR2 FQNEAQ (reference sequence). Trimming shortened V by 2 bases and J by 5 bases, and 9 bases separated the two germline ends. The CDR3 is 13 amino acids.